One sample yielded the 21 T cell receptor beta chains listed below, sequenced in a study of OX40 agonist ivuxolimab in advanced cancers. This table comes from immunoSEQ multiplex PCR, and its TCRdb copy is limited to in-frame clones, with some not included. The top ten hold more than 0.45% of the sample, which has roughly 120,000 clones, roughly nine tenths seen once. The sequencing used CD4+ or CD8+ T cells sorted from blood, collected in a trial of the OX40 agonist ivuxolimab. These receptor sequences come from an adult with an advanced solid tumor such as melanoma, head and neck, liver or kidney cancer.

The rearrangement uses TRBV4-2 and TRBJ2-5, with D hard to call. Germline CDR1 reads LGHNA; CDR2 reads YNFKEQ. This CDR3 comprises 13 residues. The germline V and J ends were trimmed by 1 base and 5 bases, with 8 bases remaining between them. In DNA, the CDR3 is TGTGCCAGCAGCCAAGCAATGGTTGAGACCCAGTACTTC. It is translated as CASSQAMVETQYF.

This clone was picked up one time. The chain joins TRBV5-1 to TRBJ2-2; the D gene is possibly TRBD2 (5 bases). Germline V lookup: CDR1 SGHRS, CDR2 YFSETQ. Trimming took off 0 bases at V and 4 bases at J, with 10 bases between the two ends. The CDR3 runs to 15 residues. CDR3 coding DNA: TGCGCCAGCAGCTTGGCCGAGGGCAGCACCGGGGAGCTGTTTTTT. It specifies CASSLAEGSTGELFF. The full variable domain, with the rest looked up from reference TRBV5-1 and TRBJ2-2, is KAGVTQTPRYLIKTRGQQVTLSCSPISGHRSVSWYQQTPGQGLQFLFEYFSETQRNKGNFPGRFSGRQFSNSRSEMNVSTLELGDSALYLCASSLAEGSTGELFFGEGSRLTVL.

The chain recombines TRBV27 with TRBJ2-5; a weak D match, TRBD1 (5 bases). Germline-derived CDR1 and CDR2 are MNHEY and SMNVEV (reference sequence). The CDR3 length is 13 residues. V lost 10 bases and J 5 bases, leaving 17 bases between the germline ends. Here the CDR3 reads CATRQPPMETQYF. The DNA for the CDR3 is TGTGCCACCAGACAGCCTCCAATGGAGACCCAGTACTTC.

This sequence joins TRBV11-2 and TRBJ2-7; D is possibly TRBD1 (6 bases). Trimming shortened V by 2 bases and J by 5 bases, and 16 bases separated the two germline ends. This CDR3 contains 15 residues. In germline, CDR1 is SGHAT, CDR2 FQNNGV. The CDR3 DNA sequence: TGTGCCAGCAGCTTAAGATTGGACAGCCCCAACGAGCAGTACTTC. This sequence encodes CASSLRLDSPNEQYF.

This clone has a handful of counts. This chain uses TRBV7-2 with TRBJ2-7, with D uncertain. Germline CDR1 is SGHTA and CDR2 is FQGNSA. V was clipped by 1 base and J by 4 bases, with 8 bases between them. The CDR3 spans 13 residues. CDR3 residues: CASSLGGQYEQYF. The CDR3 nucleotides are TGTGCCAGCAGCTTAGGGGGTCAGTACGAGCAGTACTTC.

This rearrangement joins TRBV19 to TRBJ1-4; D is uncertain. Germline V CDR1 and CDR2: LNHDA, SQIVND (reference sequence). The ends were cut back, 3 bases at V and 4 bases at J, with 9 bases in the middle. The CDR3 contains 14 residues. The CDR3 loop reads CASSIAGYNEKLFF. The CDR3 DNA follows: TGTGCCAGTAGTATCGCTGGGTATAATGAAAAACTGTTTTTT.

The V gene is TRBV4-2, the J gene TRBJ2-1; 8 bases agree with TRBD1. The V segment lost 4 bases and the J segment 2 bases; nucleotides outside the gene matches: 7. The CDR3 is made up of 16 amino acids. Germline lookup yields CDR1 LGHNA and CDR2 YNFKEQ. The CDR3 region has the DNA TGTGCCAGCAGCCGGCTGGGACAGGAAGCCTACAATGAGCAGTTCTTC. Its translation: CASSRLGQEAYNEQFF.

CDR3 loop: CASSPGLAGASFTDTQYF. The CDR3 nucleotides read TGCGCCAGCAGCCCCGGACTAGCGGGGGCCTCATTCACAGATACGCAGTATTTT. This sequence joins TRBV5-1 and TRBJ2-3; TRBD2 matches at 13 bases. Looked up from germline, CDR1 is SGHRS and CDR2 is YFSETQ. Unmatched junction bases numbered 10, after V lost 4 bases and J lost 2 bases. The CDR3 has 18 residues.

The chain uses TRBV28 and TRBJ2-2, with a tentative D call TRBD1 (5 bases). V was shortened by 2 bases and J by 1 base, with 11 bases between the two germline ends. CDR3 size: 16 residues. Looked up from germline, CDR1 is MDHEN and CDR2 is SYDVKM. The CDR3 sequence is CASSLTRTGNTGELFF. The CDR3 nucleotides read TGTGCCAGCAGTTTAACCAGAACAGGGAACACCGGGGAGCTGTTTTTT.

The chain combines TRBV10-2 with TRBJ2-5, with 10 nucleotides matching TRBD2. The CDR3 is made up of 15 amino acids. V lost 6 bases and J lost 7; bases outside the gene matches: 11. From germline, CDR1 is WSHSY and CDR2 SAAADI. Here the CDR3 DNA reads TGCGCCAGCAGAGCTAGCGGGGGACGATCCCCGACCCAGTACTTC. Translating it yields CASRASGGRSPTQYF.

This chain uses TRBV9 with TRBJ1-3; no definite D call. CDR3 length: 15 amino acids. Germline V gene lookup returns CDR1 SGDLS and CDR2 YYNGEE. Between the trimmed V and J ends, which lost 0 bases and 4 bases, there was a span of 11 bases. CDR3 nucleotides: TGTGCCAGCAGCGTAGAGCGGGCGGAGGGAAACACCATATATTTT. Its protein is CASSVERAEGNTIYF. The full variable domain, with the rest looked up from reference TRBV9 and TRBJ1-3, is DSGVTQTPKHLITATGQRVTLRCSPRSGDLSVYWYQQSLDQGLQFLIQYYNGEERAKGNILERFSAQQFPDLHSELNLSSLELGDSALYFCASSVERAEGNTIYFGEGSWLTVV.

V usage is TRBV7-9 and J usage is TRBJ1-2; 7 positions agree with TRBD1. The CDR3 covers 14 residues. CDR1 and CDR2 from the germline V gene are SEHNR and FQNEAQ (reference sequence). V was pared by 5 bases and J by 2 bases, with 5 bases of the junction left unmatched. The CDR3 region is CASSRPTGNYGYTF. CDR3 sequence (DNA): TGTGCCAGCAGCCGACCGACAGGGAACTATGGCTACACCTTC.

V gene TRBV11-2 combines with J gene TRBJ1-1; D is unresolved. Germline values: CDR1 SGHAT, CDR2 FQNNGV. The CDR3 contains 12 residues. With 1 base removed from V and 4 bases from J, the gap between germline ends came to 4 bases. CDR3 bases: TGTGCCAGCAGCTTAGGGGTCACTGAAGCTTTCTTT. Protein: CASSLGVTEAFF. Full variable domain (rest looked up from reference TRBV11-2 and TRBJ1-1): EAGVAQSPRYKIIEKRQSVAFWCNPISGHATLYWYQQILGQGPKLLIQFQNNGVVDDSQLPKDRFSAERLKGVDSTLKIQPAKLEDSAVYLCASSLGVTEAFFGQGTRLTVV.

This chain joins TRBV19 and TRBJ1-3; no firm D call. V lost 3 bases and J lost 2, with 8 bases in between. The CDR3 has 14 amino acids. The germline V gene encodes CDR1 LNHDA and CDR2 SQIVND (reference sequence). The CDR3 spells CASSIGVPGNTIYF. CDR3 coding DNA: TGTGCCAGTAGTATTGGCGTCCCTGGAAACACCATATATTTT.

This chain joins TRBV4-3 and TRBJ2-1; D may be TRBD1 or TRBD2 (6 bases each). The CDR3 runs to 13 residues. Germline CDR1 LGHNA, CDR2 YSLEER. V lost 0 bases, J lost 15 bases, and 15 bases lay in between. The CDR3 is CASSQEAGGPRFF. CDR3 nucleotide sequence: TGCGCCAGCAGCCAAGAGGCCGGGGGCCCCCGGTTCTTC.

V and J are TRBV7-2 and TRBJ2-2; possibly TRBD1 for D (6 bases). Germline CDR1 reads SGHTA; CDR2 reads FQGNSA. CDR3 size: 15 residues. The ends were cut back, 2 bases at V and 7 bases at J, with 14 bases in the middle. The CDR3 loop reads CASSLHSGDVGELFF. CDR3 DNA: TGTGCCAGCAGCTTACATTCAGGGGATGTCGGGGAGCTGTTTTTT.

There are a few counts of this clone. This chain joins TRBV28 and TRBJ1-6, with 7 bases lining up with TRBD1. The J segment lost 9 bases and the V segment lost 5 bases, leaving 10 bases of the junction unmatched. From germline, CDR1 is MDHEN and CDR2 SYDVKM. This CDR3 is built from 15 residues. CDR3 sequence reads: CASSPSGTAASPLHF. The CDR3 coding sequence is TGTGCCAGCAGTCCCTCCGGGACAGCAGCTTCACCCCTCCACTTT.

The chain employs TRBV5-4 and TRBJ2-3, with a possible D match to TRBD2 (7 bases). The germline CDR1 and CDR2 sequences are SGHNT and YYREEE (reference sequence). The CDR3 extends over 15 amino acids. V was cut by 0 bases and J by 3 bases, with 11 bases left in between. The CDR3 loop reads CASSLAGGATDTQYF. The CDR3 DNA follows: TGTGCCAGCAGCTTGGCGGGGGGCGCGACAGATACGCAGTATTTT. Full variable domain (rest looked up from reference TRBV5-4 and TRBJ2-3): ETGVTQSPTHLIKTRGQQVTLRCSSQSGHNTVSWYQQALGQGPQFIFQYYREEENGRGNFPPRFSGLQFPNYSSELNVNALELDDSALYLCASSLAGGATDTQYFGPGTRLTVL.

V gene TRBV6-6 combines with J gene TRBJ1-2; D is possibly TRBD1 (6 bases). This CDR3 has 14 amino acids. Germline CDR1 and CDR2: MNHNY and SVGAGI (reference sequence). V lost 5 bases, J lost 4 bases, and 14 bases lay in between. CDR3 coding DNA: TGTGCCAGCAGTAATATTCAGGGGCCCTATGGCTACACCTTC. It specifies CASSNIQGPYGYTF.

The rearrangement joins TRBV28 to TRBJ2-3; D is possibly TRBD1 (6 bases). In germline, CDR1 is MDHEN, CDR2 SYDVKM. Between the trimmed V and J ends, which lost 7 bases and 8 bases, there was a span of 13 bases. CDR3 size: 12 residues. CDR3 region: CASTQGTPTQYF. In DNA, the CDR3 is TGTGCCAGCACCCAAGGGACACCTACGCAGTATTTT.

V is TRBV5-4 and J is TRBJ2-3; 7 bases match TRBD2. Germline CDR1 SGHNT, CDR2 YYREEE (reference sequence). The CDR3 contains 15 residues. The V segment lost 4 bases and the J segment 1 base; nucleotides outside the gene matches: 6. The CDR3 loop reads CASSDPGGRTDTQYF. The CDR3, as DNA: TGTGCCAGCAGCGACCCGGGGGGACGCACAGATACGCAGTATTTT.